This T cell receptor beta chain was retrieved from a study of blood T cell repertoires in COVID-19. At the level of the study: Donors in the United States, Italy and Spain gave samples during acute or convalescent COVID-19.

J lost 4 bases, V lost 1 base, and 8 bases had no gene match. CDR3 length: 16 amino acids. Germline assignment: CDR1 MGHRA and CDR2 YSYEKL. In the source study's methods: Reference gene primer amplification gave nucleated cell count estimates. The assay was immunoSEQ multiplex PCR, and TCRdb's table has in-frame clones only and misses some. That table is the source of V, J and clone size, and D and trimming were worked out from the DNA. Of some 300,000 clones in the sample, roughly 91% were seen once. This chain connects TRBV4-1 to TRBJ2-7, with TRBD1 identical over 9 bases. Sequencing was done on a sample of peripheral blood. This clonotype originated in a woman between 25 and 40 years old with COVID-19, enrolled during active disease. The chain's CDR3 is CASSQGRTGDIYEQYF. CDR3 DNA: TGCGCCAGCAGCCAAGGCCGGACAGGGGATATTTACGAGCAGTACTTC.